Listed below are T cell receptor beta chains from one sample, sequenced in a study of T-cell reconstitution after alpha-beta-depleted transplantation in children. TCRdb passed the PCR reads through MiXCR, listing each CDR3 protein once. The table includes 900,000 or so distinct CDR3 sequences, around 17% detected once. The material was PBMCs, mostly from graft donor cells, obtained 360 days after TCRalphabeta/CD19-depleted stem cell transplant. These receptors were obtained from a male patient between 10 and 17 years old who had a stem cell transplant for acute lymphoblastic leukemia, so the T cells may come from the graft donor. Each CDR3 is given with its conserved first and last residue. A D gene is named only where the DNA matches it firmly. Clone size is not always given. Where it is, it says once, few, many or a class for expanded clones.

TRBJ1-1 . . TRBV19 TGTGCCAGTAGTATTTCCGGAGGCCGAAACACTGAAGCTTTCTTT CASSISGGRNTEAFF
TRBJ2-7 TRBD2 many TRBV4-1 TGCGCCAGCAGCCCGGGACTAGCGGGAGCAGGCGAGCAGTACTTC CASSPGLAGAGEQYF
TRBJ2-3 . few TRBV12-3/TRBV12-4 TGTGCCAGCAGTTATTCTCCGGGCCAGAGAACAGATACGCAGTATTTT CASSYSPGQRTDTQYF
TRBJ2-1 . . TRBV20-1 TGCAGTGCTATCAAAATCCCGACCAGGGAAAGAGGGTACAATGAGCAGTTCTTC CSAIKIPTRERGYNEQFF
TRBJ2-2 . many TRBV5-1 TGCGCCAGCAGCCCGGGACACTCGAACACCGGGGAGCTGTTTTTT CASSPGHSNTGELFF
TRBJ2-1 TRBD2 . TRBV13 TGTGCCAGCAGCCCCAGGACTAGAAGCAATGAGCAGTTCTTC CASSPRTRSNEQFF
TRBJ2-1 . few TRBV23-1 TGCGCCAGCGGGCCTTTAGGCTACAATGAGCAGTTCTTC CASGPLGYNEQFF
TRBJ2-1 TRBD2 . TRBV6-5 TGTGCCAGCAGTTATAACGGGAGGAGCTCCTACAATGAGCAGTTCTTC CASSYNGRSSYNEQFF
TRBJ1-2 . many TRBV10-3 TGTGCCATCAGTGGAGTCGTCTTACGGGGCTACACCTTC CAISGVVLRGYTF
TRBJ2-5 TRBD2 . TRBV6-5 TGTGCCAGCAGTTTTCAGGGAGGGGTTCAAGAGACCCAGTACTTC CASSFQGGVQETQYF
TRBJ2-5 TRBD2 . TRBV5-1 TGCGCCAGCAGCTTGGATTGGAGCGGGATCCCTTCCGAGACCCAGTACTTC CASSLDWSGIPSETQYF
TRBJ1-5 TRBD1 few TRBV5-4 TGTGCCACTGGGGGACAGGGGGAAAGTCAGCCCCAGCATTTT CATGGQGESQPQHF
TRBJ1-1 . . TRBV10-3 TGTGCCATCAGCGTTCCGGGGCGCACTGAAGCTTTCTTT CAISVPGRTEAFF
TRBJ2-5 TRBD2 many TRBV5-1 TGCGCCAGCAGCTCAGCCGAGGGAGGGGAGACCCAGTACTTC CASSSAEGGETQYF
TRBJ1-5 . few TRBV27 TGTGCCAGCAGTTTATGGGCCTCGGGCCAGCCCCAGCATTTT CASSLWASGQPQHF
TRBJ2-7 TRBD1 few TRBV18 TGTGCCAGCTCCCGGACAGGGATAGACGAGCAGTACTTC CASSRTGIDEQYF
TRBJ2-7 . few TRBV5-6 TGTGCCAGCAGCTTCACGACTAACCCAAGATACGAGCAGTACTTC CASSFTTNPRYEQYF
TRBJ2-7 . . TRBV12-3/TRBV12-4 TGTGCCAGCAGTCCAAACCGGAACTTACCCGAGCAGTACTTC CASSPNRNLPEQYF
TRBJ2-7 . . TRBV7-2 TGTGCCAGCAGCTTAGGGGCGAGTTTTCCTGTATCCTACGAGCAGTACTTC CASSLGASFPVSYEQYF
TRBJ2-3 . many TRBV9 TGTGCCAGCGGCGTAGCTACGCAGTATTTT CASGVATQYF
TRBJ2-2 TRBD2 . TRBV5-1 TGCGCCAGCAGCCCATACGGGAAGCGGGAGGACCATCGGCCGAACACCGGGGAGCTGTTTTTT CASSPYGKREDHRPNTGELFF
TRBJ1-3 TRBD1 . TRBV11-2 TGTGCCAGCAGCTCTCACAGGGGGCCCAGTAACACCATATATTTT CASSSHRGPSNTIYF
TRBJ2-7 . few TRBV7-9 TGTGCCAGCAGCTTAAGTGGCGGGACATTCTACTACGAGCAGTACTTC CASSLSGGTFYYEQYF
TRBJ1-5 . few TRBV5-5 TGTGCCAGCAGCACCGGGATAACCGGGCCCCAGCATTTT CASSTGITGPQHF
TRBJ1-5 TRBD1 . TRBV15 TGTGCCACCAGCGGTGACAGGGGAAGCAATCAGCCCCAGCATTTT CATSGDRGSNQPQHF
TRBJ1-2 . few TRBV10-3 TGTGCCATCAGTGAGCATCCGGAATTCAACTATGGCTACACCTTC CAISEHPEFNYGYTF
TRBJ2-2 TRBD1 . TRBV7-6 TGTGCCAGCAGCTTTCACAGGGGGACGAACACCGGGGAGCTGTTTTTT CASSFHRGTNTGELFF
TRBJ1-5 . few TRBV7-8 TGTGCCACCAGGCTGGACAGCAATCAGCCCCAGCATTTT CATRLDSNQPQHF
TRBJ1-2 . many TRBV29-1 TGCAGCGTTGAGGGGGCCAGGGGCGCGAACTATGGCTACACCTTC CSVEGARGANYGYTF
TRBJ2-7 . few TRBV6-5 TGTGCCAGCAGTTACTCGAGTGTGGACCGCTACGAGCAGTACTTC CASSYSSVDRYEQYF
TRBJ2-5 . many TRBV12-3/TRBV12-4 TGTGCCAGCTCCCCTGGGGATCTCCTGAGGGAGACCCAGTACTTC CASSPGDLLRETQYF
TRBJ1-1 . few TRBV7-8 TGTGCCAGCACCAGAACGGGGGGGGGCCAGGATTTGAACACTGAAGCTTTCTTT CASTRTGGGQDLNTEAFF
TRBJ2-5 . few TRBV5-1 TGCGCCAGCAGCTCCACCGGTGGTAGCGGTTTCGCCCAGTACTTC CASSSTGGSGFAQYF
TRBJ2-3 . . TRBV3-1 TGTGCCAGCAGCCAAGATTCGGGAGCAGGTTCAGATACGCAGTATTTT CASSQDSGAGSDTQYF
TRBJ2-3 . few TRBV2 TGTGCCAGCAAAAGTCCAGGGCGCACAGATACGCAGTATTTT CASKSPGRTDTQYF
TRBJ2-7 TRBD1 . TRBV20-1 TGCAGTGCTAGAGGAGGGGACAGCGACTCTTTCTCCTACGAGCAGTACTTC CSARGGDSDSFSYEQYF
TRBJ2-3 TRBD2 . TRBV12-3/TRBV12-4 TGTGCCAGCAGTTCTCACGGGAGGACAGATACGCAGTATTTT CASSSHGRTDTQYF
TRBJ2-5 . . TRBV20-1 TGCAGTGCTAGAGATGCTGGACTATCCCGAGAGACCCAGTACTTC CSARDAGLSRETQYF
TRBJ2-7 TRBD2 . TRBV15 TGTGCCACCAGATCCGGGACTAGCGGTCACTACGAGCAGTACTTC CATRSGTSGHYEQYF
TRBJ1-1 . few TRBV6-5 TGTGCCAGCAGCCGATTAAATGAAGCTTTCTTT CASSRLNEAFF
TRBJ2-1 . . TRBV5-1 TGCGCCAGCAGCTTGGAACTAGCAAGTGGGAATGAGCAGTTCTTC CASSLELASGNEQFF
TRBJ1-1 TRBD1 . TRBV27 TGTGCCAGCAGTTTAGGACAGGGCGGGGGCACTGAAGCTTTCTTT CASSLGQGGGTEAFF
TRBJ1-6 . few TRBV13 TGTGCCAGCAGCTTTTACCGTAATTCACCCCTCCACTTT CASSFYRNSPLHF
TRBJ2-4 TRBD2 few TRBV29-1 TGCAGCGGCCGACTAGCTGGAGCCAAAAACATTCAGTACTTC CSGRLAGAKNIQYF
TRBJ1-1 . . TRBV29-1 TGCAGCGCCGGACAGAACTTGAACACTGAAGCTTTCTTT CSAGQNLNTEAFF
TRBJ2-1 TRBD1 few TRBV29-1 TGCAGCGTTGGGGAGGTCAGGGGGCCTTTTTTCTCCTACAATGAGCAGTTCTTC CSVGEVRGPFFSYNEQFF
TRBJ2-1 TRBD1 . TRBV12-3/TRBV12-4 TGTGCCAGCACCTGGACAGGGGTAGGCAATGAGCAGTTCTTC CASTWTGVGNEQFF
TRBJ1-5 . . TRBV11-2 TGTGCCAGCAGCTTATTCGCAGGCCTTCAGCCCCAGCATTTT CASSLFAGLQPQHF
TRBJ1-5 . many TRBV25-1 TGTGCCAGCAGTGCAGGGATTTGGCAGCCCCAGCATTTT CASSAGIWQPQHF
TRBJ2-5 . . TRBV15 TGTGCCACCAGCAGAGATCTTAGCAGCAAAGAGACCCAGTACTTC CATSRDLSSKETQYF